This T cell receptor beta chain emerged from a study of blood T cell repertoires in COVID-19. Overall study: T cells, B-cell-depleted T cells, or PBMCs provided the cDNA or gDNA that served as material.

The data were produced by immunoSEQ multiplex PCR, yet TCRdb's version contains in-frame clones alone and is incomplete. The top ten clones hold about 3.4% of a sample with about 120,000 clones, about 85% of them seen once. The ends lost 7 bases at V and 5 bases at J; junction bases unmatched: 6. CDR1 is WNHNN, CDR2 SYGVQD, per germline (reference sequence). The CDR3 length is 13 residues. This sequence originates from a man between 35 and 55 years old with acute or convalescent COVID-19. The sequencing input was peripheral blood. The chain has TRBV10-1 and TRBJ2-5, with 8 bases identical to TRBD1. CDR3 protein: CASIQGARETQYF. In DNA, the CDR3 is TGCGCCAGCATCCAGGGGGCTCGGGAGACCCAGTACTTC.